This is a list of T cell receptor beta chains from one sample in a study of blood T cell repertoires in COVID-19. Measured with immunoSEQ multiplex PCR; TCRdb has only the in-frame clones, and not every one. The sample has 90,000 to 120,000 clones, roughly 86% seen once. Sequencing input: peripheral blood. The receptors were sampled from a woman in her fifties or sixties with acute or convalescent COVID-19. Each CDR3 is given with its conserved first and last residue. A D gene is named only where the DNA matches it firmly. Clone size is stated in some rows and not others, as once, few, many or a class when expanded.

D gene,V gene,J gene,clone size,CDR3 DNA,CDR3 protein
TRBD2,TRBV2,TRBJ2-7,-,TGTGCCAGCAGTGAGGGACTAGCGGGAGTGGAGCGCGAGCAGTACTTC,CASSEGLAGVEREQYF
-,TRBV19,TRBJ1-4,-,TGTGCCAGTAGTACCGGACAGCTACTTAGCGAAAAACTGTTTTTT,CASSTGQLLSEKLFF
TRBD1,TRBV6-6,TRBJ2-1,-,TGTGCCAGCAGTCAGGACAGGGGACGACAGAGGTCCAAGAGGAATGAGCAGTTCTTC,CASSQDRGRQRSKRNEQFF
TRBD2,TRBV5-4,TRBJ2-3,-,TGTGCCAGCAGCCCAGGGACTAGCGGGAGCCTTAGCACAGATACGCAGTATTTT,CASSPGTSGSLSTDTQYF
TRBD2,TRBV27,TRBJ2-1,-,TGTGCCAGCAGTTTATGGGAGGGCTACTACAATGAGCAGTTCTTC,CASSLWEGYYNEQFF
TRBD2,TRBV6-5,TRBJ2-7,-,TGTGCCAGCACTCCCGCGGGAGGCCCTGCCTACGAGCAGTACTTC,CASTPAGGPAYEQYF
-,TRBV28,TRBJ1-2,-,TGTGCCAGCAGCCCCTCTCCTACAGGCAACTATGGCTACACCTTC,CASSPSPTGNYGYTF
TRBD2,TRBV2,TRBJ2-6,-,TGTGCCAGCAGTGTATCTAGCGGGAGTTCTGGGGCCAACGTCCTGACTTTC,CASSVSSGSSGANVLTF
-,TRBV9,TRBJ2-1,-,TGTGCCAGCAGCCCCCGGGGTCCCGGGTCCTACAATGAGCAGTTCTTC,CASSPRGPGSYNEQFF
TRBD1,TRBV19,TRBJ1-1,-,TGTGCCAGTAGTATCTTGGACAGGGCCACTGAAGCTTTCTTT,CASSILDRATEAFF
-,TRBV2,TRBJ1-5,-,TGTGCCAGCAGTGAAGTTAAAGGGGGACAGCCCCAGCATTTT,CASSEVKGGQPQHF
TRBD1,TRBV27,TRBJ1-1,-,TGTGCCAGCAGTCTCCGGACAGGTCTTTACACTGAAGCTTTCTTT,CASSLRTGLYTEAFF
TRBD1,TRBV5-1,TRBJ1-1,-,TGCGCCAGCAGACAAGACAGGGGACTTGAAGCTTTCTTT,CASRQDRGLEAFF
-,TRBV28,TRBJ1-2,-,TGTGCCAGCAGTTTATCGCGGGGGAGGGCTAACTATGGCTACACCTTC,CASSLSRGRANYGYTF
-,TRBV15,TRBJ2-2,-,TGTGCCACCAGCAGAGCAGGTGTGAACACCGGGGAGCTGTTTTTT,CATSRAGVNTGELFF
-,TRBV2,TRBJ1-3,-,TGTGCCAGCAGTGAGGAGAGCAGATACTCTGGAAACACCATATATTTT,CASSEESRYSGNTIYF
-,TRBV5-4,TRBJ2-1,-,TGTGCCAGCAGCTTGGTTGCGGGAAGAACGAAAAATGAGCAGTTCTTC,CASSLVAGRTKNEQFF
TRBD2,TRBV9,TRBJ2-7,-,TGTGCCAGCAGCGTAGATGGCGGGAGCTACGAGCAGTACTTC,CASSVDGGSYEQYF
-,TRBV18,TRBJ2-3,once,TGTGCCAGCTCCCCGGCAGCGGCAGATACGCAGTATTTT,CASSPAAADTQYF
-,TRBV5-6,TRBJ1-2,few,TGTGCCAGCAGCTTTGTCCGACCCGAGGCCTATGGCTACACCTTC,CASSFVRPEAYGYTF
TRBD1,TRBV7-9,TRBJ1-2,-,TGTGCCAGCAGCCCGTCCCGGGACAGGGGTGGCTACACCTTC,CASSPSRDRGGYTF
TRBD2,TRBV27,TRBJ2-1,-,TGTGCCAGCAGGAAATTAGCGGGAGATGAGCAGTTCTTC,CASRKLAGDEQFF
-,TRBV3-1/TRBV3-2,TRBJ1-1,-,TGTGCCAGCAGCCAAGGGGGAGGAGGGCAAGCTTTCTTT,CASSQGGGGQAFF
-,TRBV29-1,TRBJ2-3,-,TGCAGCGTTGAAGATAGAGGGGGGGGCACAGATACGCAGTATTTT,CSVEDRGGGTDTQYF
-,TRBV3-1/TRBV3-2,TRBJ2-1,-,TGTGCCAGCAGCCCCCTCGGTCGTGAGCAGTTCTTC,CASSPLGREQFF
TRBD1,TRBV2,TRBJ1-5,few,TGTGCCAGCAGGACAGGGTTGGTAAATCAGCCCCAGCATTTT,CASRTGLVNQPQHF
TRBD1,TRBV5-6,TRBJ1-6,-,TGTGCCAGCAGCCAGGGGACAGCCTTTACCCTCCACTTT,CASSQGTAFTLHF
-,TRBV5-1,TRBJ1-3,-,TGCGCCAGCAGCCCAACAGGGGGAAACACCATATATTTT,CASSPTGGNTIYF
TRBD1,TRBV28,TRBJ1-1,once,TGTGCCAGCAGAAAACAGGGGGCTGGTACTGAAGCTTTCTTT,CASRKQGAGTEAFF
TRBD2,TRBV24-1,TRBJ2-1,-,TGTGCCACCAGTGATCCCCTAGCGGGGCCAAGCTACAATGAGCAGTTCTTC,CATSDPLAGPSYNEQFF
-,TRBV6-6,TRBJ1-2,-,TGTGCCAGCAATACAGGGTTATCCAGCTATGGCTACACCTTC,CASNTGLSSYGYTF
TRBD1,TRBV19,TRBJ2-1,-,TGTGCCAGTAGTCTCCACCGTCGGACAGGGTACAATGAGCAGTTCTTC,CASSLHRRTGYNEQFF
TRBD1,TRBV5-1,TRBJ1-1,-,TGCGCCAGCAGCCACGAACAGGGGGCGATTACTGAAGCTTTCTTT,CASSHEQGAITEAFF
-,TRBV30,TRBJ1-6,-,TGTGCCACCGGGGGAGGTTGGAATTCACCCCTCCACTTT,CATGGGWNSPLHF
-,TRBV5-1,TRBJ2-6,-,TGCGCCAGCAGCGTTGAGGGTGCTGGGGCCAACGTCCTGACTTTC,CASSVEGAGANVLTF
-,TRBV24-1,TRBJ1-2,-,TGTGCCACCAGTGATCCACCCGGATCTCCCGGGTGGCGAGGCTACACCTTC,CATSDPPGSPGWRGYTF
TRBD2,TRBV30,TRBJ2-3,once,TGTGCCTGGAGCGCGACTAGCGTCAGCACAGATACGCAGTATTTT,CAWSATSVSTDTQYF
-,TRBV3-1/TRBV3-2,TRBJ1-1,-,TGTGCCAGCAGCCAAGGGCAGGGTACTGAAGCTTTCTTT,CASSQGQGTEAFF
-,TRBV2,TRBJ2-1,-,TGTGCCAGCAGTGAATCAGTCCTCTACAATGAGCAGTTCTTC,CASSESVLYNEQFF
-,TRBV30,TRBJ2-5,-,TGTGCCTGGAGTGTACTCGGCACAGGGCCTGAGACCCAGTACTTC,CAWSVLGTGPETQYF
TRBD1,TRBV11-1,TRBJ1-1,-,TGTGCCAGCAGCTTAGGGCTCGGACAGGGAGCCACTGAAGCTTTCTTT,CASSLGLGQGATEAFF
TRBD1,TRBV18,TRBJ2-7,-,TGTGCCAGCTCACCCCAGGGACAGGGGGCTTACGAGCAGTACTTC,CASSPQGQGAYEQYF
TRBD1,TRBV28,TRBJ1-1,-,TGTGCCAGCAGACTGACAGGGGGCCCGACTGAAGCTTTCTTT,CASRLTGGPTEAFF
-,TRBV6-5,TRBJ1-1,-,TGTGCCAGCAGGATCAATGGGCAGGGGAACACTGAAGCTTTCTTT,CASRINGQGNTEAFF
TRBD1,TRBV4-1,TRBJ2-1,-,TGCGCCAGCAGCCAAGAACCCGGGACAGTGCCCGATGAGCAGTTCTTC,CASSQEPGTVPDEQFF
-,TRBV19,TRBJ2-1,-,TGTGCCAGTAGTGGACTCTCCTACAATGAGCAGTTCTTC,CASSGLSYNEQFF